This entry describes one T cell receptor beta chain. Its antigen remains unknown. CDR1 LGHDT and CDR2 YNNKEL come from the germline V gene (reference sequence). With 1 base removed from V and 0 bases from J, the gap between germline ends came to 12 bases. This CDR3 is built from 16 residues. Here immunoSEQ multiplex PCR was the method, and the copy in TCRdb shows in-frame clones only, minus some. The sample lists 40,000 to 60,000 clones; 80% to 90% were seen once. The data stem from a study of T cell responses to AZD1222 COVID-19 vaccine. Regarding the study as a whole: Reports say nearly half of spike-specific TCRs go after unmutated variant regions. The donor group comprised mostly white British people and more females; the analysis possibly underestimated clonal diversity. Repertoires were obtained solely post-peak T cell response.

The V call is TRBV3-1 (or the pseudogene TRBV3-2), the J call TRBJ1-2; D gene unclear. Sequencing used peripheral blood, obtained 28 days after the second AZD1222 dose. This clonotype originated in an adult who received the AZD1222 COVID-19 vaccine. Here the CDR3 DNA reads TGTGCCAGCAGCCAAGGCAGCTCAATAGCTAACTATGGCTACACCTTC. As protein: CASSQGSSIANYGYTF.